The T cell receptor (beta chain) described here comes from a study of blood T cell repertoires in COVID-19. The protocol was immunoSEQ multiplex PCR, while the TCRdb copy is restricted to in-frame clones and leaves out a portion. The sample gives some 260,000 clones, roughly 91% of which show up once; 8.8% is in the top ten. Germline V gene data show CDR1 as SQVTM and CDR2 as ANQGSEA. This CDR3 comprises 14 residues. Trimming removed 7 bases at V and 3 bases at J, with 16 bases between. Sequenced: PBMCs or T cells enriched from blood (not recorded which). The rearrangement links TRBV29-1 to TRBJ1-3; D is uncertain. This sequence originates from a man in his forties or fifties who had recovered from COVID-19. This CDR3 reads CSAGEGVIGNTIYF. The CDR3 region has the DNA TGCAGCGCTGGGGAGGGCGTGATTGGAAACACCATATATTTT.